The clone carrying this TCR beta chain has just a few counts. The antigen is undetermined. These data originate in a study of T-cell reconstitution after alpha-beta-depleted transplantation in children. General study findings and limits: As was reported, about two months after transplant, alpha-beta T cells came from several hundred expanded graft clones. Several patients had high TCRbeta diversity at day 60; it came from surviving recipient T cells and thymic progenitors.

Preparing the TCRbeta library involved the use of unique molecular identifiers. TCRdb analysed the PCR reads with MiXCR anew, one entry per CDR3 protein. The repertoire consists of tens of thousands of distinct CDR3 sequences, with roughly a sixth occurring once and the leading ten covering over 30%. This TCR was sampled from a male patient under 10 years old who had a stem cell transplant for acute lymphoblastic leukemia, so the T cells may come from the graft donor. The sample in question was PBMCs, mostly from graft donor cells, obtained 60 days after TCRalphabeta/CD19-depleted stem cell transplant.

Written as DNA, the CDR3 is TGCAGTGCTAGTATAGGGGGGACAGCTAATCAGCCCCAGCATTTT. Translation gives CSASIGGTANQPQHF. The rearrangement links TRBV20-1 to TRBJ1-5, with TRBD1 matching over 7 bases. The CDR3 spans 15 residues. Germline CDR1 and CDR2: DFQATT and SNEGSKA (reference sequence). V was clipped by 3 bases and J by 4 bases; unmatched bases: 9.